Listed here are 18 T cell receptor beta chains from one sample, sequenced in a study of OX40 agonist ivuxolimab in advanced cancers. The assay was immunoSEQ multiplex PCR, and TCRdb's table has in-frame clones only and misses some. There are under 85,000 clones in the sample; over 75% occur only once, and roughly 0.7% lies in the top ten. Material: CD4+ or CD8+ T cells sorted from blood, obtained in a trial of the OX40 agonist ivuxolimab. Receptors originate from an adult with an advanced solid tumor such as melanoma, head and neck, liver or kidney cancer.

This clone was observed once. The rearrangement uses TRBV2 and TRBJ1-5, with no clear D. Germline-derived CDR1 and CDR2 are SNHLY and FYNNEI. This CDR3 has 14 amino acids. Trimming left V 4 bases short and J 7 bases short, with 14 bases between. CDR3: CASSVGYGDQPQHF. CDR3 DNA sequence: TGTGCCAGCAGTGTTGGCTACGGAGACCAGCCCCAGCATTTT.

This chain uses TRBV5-1 with TRBJ2-3; unclear D gene. V dropped 4 bases and J dropped 4 bases, with 13 bases sitting between them. The CDR3 loop spans 14 amino acids. Germline V gene data show CDR1 as SGHRS and CDR2 as YFSETQ. The CDR3 loop is CASSATPGSDTQYF. The CDR3 DNA reads as TGCGCCAGCAGCGCAACCCCAGGATCAGATACGCAGTATTTT.

This chain uses TRBV2 with TRBJ2-1, with D possibly being TRBD2 (6 bases). This CDR3 is built from 14 residues. The germline CDR1 and CDR2 sequences are SNHLY and FYNNEI. Deletions cut 5 bases from V and 5 bases from J, with 13 bases between. The CDR3 loop reads CASSKLAGHNEQFF. CDR3 DNA: TGTGCCAGCAGTAAACTAGCAGGCCACAATGAGCAGTTCTTC.

A few counts support this clone. The gene calls are TRBV13 and TRBJ1-6, with D uncertain. The V and J ends lost 3 bases and 10 bases respectively, with 10 bases between them. This CDR3 is 13 amino acids long. Germline V gene sequence: CDR1 PRHDT, CDR2 FYEKMQ (reference sequence). CDR3 DNA sequence: TGTGCCAGCAGCTTGGGGAGAGGGTCACCCCTCCACTTT. As protein: CASSLGRGSPLHF. Using reference TRBV13 and TRBJ1-6 for the parts outside the CDR3, the full variable domain is AAGVIQSPRHLIKEKRETATLKCYPIPRHDTVYWYQQGPGQDPQFLISFYEKMQSDKGSIPDRFSAQQFSDYHSELNMSSLELGDSALYFCASSLGRGSPLHFGNGTRLTVT.

This clone has only one observation. This chain connects TRBV6-6 to TRBJ2-7; tentative D call: TRBD1 (5 bases). CDR3 length: 15 residues. In germline, CDR1 is MNHNY, CDR2 SVGAGI (reference sequence). Trimming cost V 4 bases and J 3 bases, with 16 bases left between them. The CDR3 is CASSLKRTPNYEQYF. Written as DNA, the CDR3 is TGTGCCAGCAGTTTAAAACGGACACCAAACTACGAGCAGTACTTC.

The V and J genes are TRBV6-4 and TRBJ1-1, with D hard to call. Germline CDR1 is MRHNA and CDR2 is SNTAGT. V was cut by 2 bases and J by 1 base, with 11 bases left in between. The CDR3 is 15 amino acids. CDR3 nucleotide sequence: TGTGCCAGCAGTGACAGGACGGGTGGGAACACTGAAGCTTTCTTT. This gives the protein CASSDRTGGNTEAFF.

This chain uses TRBV10-1 with TRBJ1-2; no clear D. The V gene lost 5 bases and the J gene lost 7 bases, with 17 bases spanning the gap. The CDR3 is made up of 14 amino acids. Germline CDR1 reads WNHNN; CDR2 reads SYGVQD (reference sequence). The CDR3 here is CASSPSGTLGGYTF. The CDR3 nucleotides are TGCGCCAGCAGTCCGTCAGGCACCCTGGGTGGCTACACCTTC.

Only one count was recorded for this clone. The CDR3 DNA reads TGTGCCAGCAGCTTAGGACAGGGAAGTCAGCCCCAGCATTTT. Amino acids: CASSLGQGSQPQHF. The chain couples TRBV11-2 to TRBJ1-5; 7 nucleotides align to TRBD1. The trim removed 1 base at V and 6 bases at J, leaving 3 bases unmatched. The V gene's germline CDR1 is SGHAT and CDR2 FQNNGV. The CDR3 covers 14 residues.

The chain joins TRBV11-2 to TRBJ2-5; 8 bases agree with TRBD1. V lost 0 bases, J lost 6 bases, and 9 bases stayed unmatched. This CDR3 is 16 amino acids long. CDR1 and CDR2 (germline): SGHAT, FQNNGV. The CDR3 DNA sequence: TGTGCCAGCAGCTTAGATATAACACAGGGGGAAAAGACCCAGTACTTC. Amino acids: CASSLDITQGEKTQYF.

The rearrangement links TRBV9 to TRBJ2-5; TRBD2 aligns across 9 bases. Trimming at V came to 3 bases and at J to 5 bases, leaving 8 bases not matched to a gene. CDR1 and CDR2 from the germline V gene are SGDLS and YYNGEE. The CDR3 extends over 15 amino acids. The CDR3 region is CASSAAGGRLETQYF. The DNA for the CDR3 is TGTGCCAGCAGCGCCGCGGGGGGGCGTTTGGAGACCCAGTACTTC.

The genes are TRBV18 and TRBJ2-2; no reliable D call. Germline V gives CDR1 KGHSH, CDR2 LQKENI. V was trimmed by 4 bases and J by 6 bases, leaving 6 bases between them. The CDR3 is made up of 12 amino acids. CDR3 loop: CASSQRPGELFF. The CDR3 nucleotides are TGTGCCAGCTCACAGAGACCCGGGGAGCTGTTTTTT.

This clone was seen a handful of times. This chain connects TRBV18 to TRBJ1-1; TRBD1 might be the D (5 bases). Germline CDR1 is KGHSH and CDR2 is LQKENI. This CDR3 has 15 residues. V lost 1 base and J 3 bases, leaving 12 bases between the germline ends. The CDR3 nucleotides read TGTGCCAGCTCACCACGGTCCGGGACGGACACTGAAGCTTTCTTT. This encodes CASSPRSGTDTEAFF. The full variable domain, completed using reference TRBV18 and TRBJ1-1, is NAGVMQNPRHLVRRRGQEARLRCSPMKGHSHVYWYRQLPEEGLKFMVYLQKENIIDESGMPKERFSAEFPKEGPSILRIQQVVRGDSAAYFCASSPRSGTDTEAFFGQGTRLTVV.

The CDR3: CASSPPEGPRTEAFF. CDR3 nucleotide sequence: TGTGCCAGCTCACCACCGGAGGGCCCGAGGACTGAAGCTTTCTTT. V gene TRBV18 combines with J gene TRBJ1-1; no clear D. CDR3 length: 15 residues. Trimming left V 0 bases short and J 5 bases short, with 13 bases between. The germline V gene has CDR1 KGHSH and CDR2 LQKENI.

The gene calls are TRBV4-3 and TRBJ2-5; no clear D gene. The CDR3 is 15 residues long. The ends were cut back, 0 bases at V and 1 base at J, with 9 bases in the middle. Per germline, CDR1 LGHNA and CDR2 YSLEER. CDR3 in DNA: TGCGCCAGCAGCCAAGATAGGCTCATCCAAGAGACCCAGTACTTC. Protein sequence: CASSQDRLIQETQYF.

This clone was seen a few times. The chain recombines TRBV6-1 with TRBJ2-7; 7 positions match TRBD2. The length of the CDR3 is 13 residues. Germline CDR1 reads MNHNS; CDR2 reads SASEGT. Unmatched junction bases numbered 8, after V lost 9 bases and J lost 3 bases. CDR3 loop: CASWERGRYEQYF. The CDR3 nucleotides are TGTGCCAGTTGGGAGCGGGGCCGCTACGAGCAGTACTTC.

This chain links TRBV9 with TRBJ1-5; possibly TRBD1 for D (6 bases). Germline CDR1 SGDLS, CDR2 YYNGEE. The CDR3 runs 12 residues. V was trimmed by 6 bases and J by 7 bases, leaving 11 bases between them. CDR3 loop: CASTWTAQPQHF. CDR3 sequence (DNA): TGTGCCAGCACCTGGACAGCCCAGCCCCAGCATTTT.

This sequence joins TRBV4-1 and TRBJ1-4; weak D call: TRBD1 (6 bases). V shed 6 bases and J shed 4 bases, with 15 bases lying between them. The CDR3 consists of 15 residues. The V gene's germline CDR1 is MGHRA and CDR2 YSYEKL. The CDR3 sequence: CASRTQGNSNEKLFF. The CDR3 DNA follows: TGCGCCAGCAGAACCCAGGGGAATAGTAATGAAAAACTGTTTTTT.

The chain couples TRBV19 to TRBJ1-1; D unclear. CDR1 and CDR2 (germline): LNHDA, SQIVND (reference sequence). V was trimmed by 3 bases and J by 2 bases, leaving 10 bases between them. This CDR3 has 14 amino acids. The CDR3 sequence is CASSIRPLNTEAFF. The CDR3 region has the DNA TGTGCCAGTAGTATTCGCCCACTCAACACTGAAGCTTTCTTT.